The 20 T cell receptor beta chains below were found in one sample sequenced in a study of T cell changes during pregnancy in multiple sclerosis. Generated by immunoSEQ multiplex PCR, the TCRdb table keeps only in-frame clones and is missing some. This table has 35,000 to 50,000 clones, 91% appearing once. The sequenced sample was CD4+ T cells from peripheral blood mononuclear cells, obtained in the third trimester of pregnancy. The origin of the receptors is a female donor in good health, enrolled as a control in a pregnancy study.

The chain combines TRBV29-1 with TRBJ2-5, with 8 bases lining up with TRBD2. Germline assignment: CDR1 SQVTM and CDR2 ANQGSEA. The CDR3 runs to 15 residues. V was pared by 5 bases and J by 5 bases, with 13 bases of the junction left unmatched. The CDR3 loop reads CSVTRLAGTGETQYF. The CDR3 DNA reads TGCAGCGTTACCCGGCTAGCGGGCACCGGGGAGACCCAGTACTTC.

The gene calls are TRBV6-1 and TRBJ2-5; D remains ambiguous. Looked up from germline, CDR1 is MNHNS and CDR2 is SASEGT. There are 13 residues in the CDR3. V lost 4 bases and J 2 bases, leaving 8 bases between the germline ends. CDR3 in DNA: TGTGCCAGCAGTGTTAGTTGGCAAGAGACCCAGTACTTC. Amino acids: CASSVSWQETQYF.

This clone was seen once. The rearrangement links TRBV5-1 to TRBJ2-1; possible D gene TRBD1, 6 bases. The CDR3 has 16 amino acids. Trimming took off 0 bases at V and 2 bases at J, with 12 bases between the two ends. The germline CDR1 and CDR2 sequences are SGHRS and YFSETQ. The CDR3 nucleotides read TGCGCCAGCAGCTTGGCTCGGGCAGGGGCCTACAATGAGCAGTTCTTC. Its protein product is CASSLARAGAYNEQFF. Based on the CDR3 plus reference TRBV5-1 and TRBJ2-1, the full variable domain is KAGVTQTPRYLIKTRGQQVTLSCSPISGHRSVSWYQQTPGQGLQFLFEYFSETQRNKGNFPGRFSGRQFSNSRSEMNVSTLELGDSALYLCASSLARAGAYNEQFFGPGTRLTVL.

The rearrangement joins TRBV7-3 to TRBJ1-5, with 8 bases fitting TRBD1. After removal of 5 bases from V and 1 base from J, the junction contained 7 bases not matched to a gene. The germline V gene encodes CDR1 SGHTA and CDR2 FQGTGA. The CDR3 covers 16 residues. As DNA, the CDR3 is TGTGCCAGCAGCCCCGCCAGGGGGCCAAGCAATCAGCCCCAGCATTTT. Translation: CASSPARGPSNQPQHF.

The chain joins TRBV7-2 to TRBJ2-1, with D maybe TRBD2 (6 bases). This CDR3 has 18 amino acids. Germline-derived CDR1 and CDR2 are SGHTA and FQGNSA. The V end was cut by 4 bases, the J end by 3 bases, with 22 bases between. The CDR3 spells CASSSGGPNLPYYNEQFF. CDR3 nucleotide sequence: TGTGCCAGCAGCTCCGGAGGGCCTAACCTCCCCTACTACAATGAGCAGTTCTTC.

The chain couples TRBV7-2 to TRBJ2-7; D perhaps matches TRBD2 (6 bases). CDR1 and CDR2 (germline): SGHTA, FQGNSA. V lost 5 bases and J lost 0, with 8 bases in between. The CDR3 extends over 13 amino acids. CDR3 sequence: CASSPRGSYEQYF. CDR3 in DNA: TGTGCCAGCAGCCCGCGGGGCTCCTACGAGCAGTACTTC.

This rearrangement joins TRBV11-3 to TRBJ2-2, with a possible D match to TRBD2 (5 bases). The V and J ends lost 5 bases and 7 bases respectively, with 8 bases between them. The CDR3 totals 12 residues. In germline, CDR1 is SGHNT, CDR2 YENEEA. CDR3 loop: CASSPRVGELFF. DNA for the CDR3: TGTGCCAGCAGCCCGCGGGTCGGGGAGCTGTTTTTT. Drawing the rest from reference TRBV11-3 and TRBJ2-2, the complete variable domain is EAGVVQSPRYKIIEKKQPVAFWCNPISGHNTLYWYLQNLGQGPELLIRYENEEAVDDSQLPKDRFSAERLKGVDSTLKIQPAELGDSAVYLCASSPRVGELFFGEGSRLTVL.

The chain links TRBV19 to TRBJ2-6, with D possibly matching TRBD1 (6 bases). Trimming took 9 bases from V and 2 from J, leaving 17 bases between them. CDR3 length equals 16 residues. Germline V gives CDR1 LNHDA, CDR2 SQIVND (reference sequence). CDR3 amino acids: CASKPGRQAGANVLTF. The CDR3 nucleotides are TGTGCCAGCAAACCTGGGAGACAGGCTGGGGCCAACGTCCTGACTTTC.

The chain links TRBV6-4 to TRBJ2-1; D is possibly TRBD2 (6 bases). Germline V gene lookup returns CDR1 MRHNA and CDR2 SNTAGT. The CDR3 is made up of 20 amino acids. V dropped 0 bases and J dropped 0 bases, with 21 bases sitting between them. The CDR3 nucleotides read TGTGCCAGCAGTGACTCGGACACCGGGACTCCACGAAGCTCCTACAATGAGCAGTTCTTC. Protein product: CASSDSDTGTPRSSYNEQFF.

Here the CDR3 DNA reads TGTGCCAGTATCCGGCGGGGGAACACTGAAGCTTTCTTT. This gives the protein CASIRRGNTEAFF. This chain connects TRBV19 to TRBJ1-1; no clear D. This CDR3 has 13 residues. Trimming took off 7 bases at V and 1 base at J, with 10 bases between the two ends. Germline assignment: CDR1 LNHDA and CDR2 SQIVND (reference sequence).

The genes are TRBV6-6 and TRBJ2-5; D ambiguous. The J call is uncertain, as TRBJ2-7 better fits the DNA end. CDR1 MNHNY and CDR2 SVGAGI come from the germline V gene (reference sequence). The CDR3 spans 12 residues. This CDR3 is CASSPGGHEQYF. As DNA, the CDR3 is TGTGCCAGCAGCCCCGGCGGTCACGAGCAGTACTTC.

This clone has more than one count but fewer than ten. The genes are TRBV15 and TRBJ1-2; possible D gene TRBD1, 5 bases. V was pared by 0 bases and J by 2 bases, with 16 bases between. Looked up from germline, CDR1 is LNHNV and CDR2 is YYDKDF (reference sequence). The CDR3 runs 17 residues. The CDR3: CATSRDQGVRQNYGYTF. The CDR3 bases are TGTGCCACCAGCAGAGATCAGGGCGTCAGACAGAACTATGGCTACACCTTC. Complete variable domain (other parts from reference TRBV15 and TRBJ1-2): DAMVIQNPRYQVTQFGKPVTLSCSQTLNHNVMYWYQQKSSQAPKLLFHYYDKDFNNEADTPDNFQSRRPNTSFCFLDIRSPGLGDTAMYLCATSRDQGVRQNYGYTFGSGTRLTVV.

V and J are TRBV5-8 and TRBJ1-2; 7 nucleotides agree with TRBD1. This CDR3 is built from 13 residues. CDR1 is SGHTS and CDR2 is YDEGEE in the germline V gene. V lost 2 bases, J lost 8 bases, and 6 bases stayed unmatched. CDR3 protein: CASSFDRAAGYTF. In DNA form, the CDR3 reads TGTGCCAGCAGCTTCGACAGGGCGGCCGGCTACACCTTC.

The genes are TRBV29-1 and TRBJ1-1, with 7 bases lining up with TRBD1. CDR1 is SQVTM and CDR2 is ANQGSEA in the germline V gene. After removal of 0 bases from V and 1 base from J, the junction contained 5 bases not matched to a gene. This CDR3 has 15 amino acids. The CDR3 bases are TGCAGCGTTGAAGACGCCCAGGGGGGGAACACTGAAGCTTTCTTT. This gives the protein CSVEDAQGGNTEAFF.

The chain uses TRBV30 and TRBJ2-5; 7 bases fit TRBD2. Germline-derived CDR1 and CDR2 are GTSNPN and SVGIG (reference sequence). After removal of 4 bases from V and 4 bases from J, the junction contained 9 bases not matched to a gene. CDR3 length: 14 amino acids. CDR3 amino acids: CAWKPAGAIETQYF. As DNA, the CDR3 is TGTGCCTGGAAACCCGCGGGAGCTATAGAGACCCAGTACTTC.

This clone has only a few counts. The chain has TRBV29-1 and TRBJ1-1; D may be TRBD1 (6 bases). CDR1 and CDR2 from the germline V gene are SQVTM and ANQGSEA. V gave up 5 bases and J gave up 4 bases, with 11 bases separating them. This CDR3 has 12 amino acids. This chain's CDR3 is CSVTQGRTEAFF. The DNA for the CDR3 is TGCAGCGTTACTCAGGGGCGCACTGAAGCTTTCTTT.

In DNA, the CDR3 is TGTGCCAGTAGTATTGGGCGTCCTAATGAAAAACTGTTTTTT. Its protein is CASSIGRPNEKLFF. This sequence joins TRBV19 and TRBJ1-4; D remains unclear. Trimming cost V 3 bases and J 3 bases, with 8 bases left between them. CDR3 length: 14 residues. Germline assignment: CDR1 LNHDA and CDR2 SQIVND (reference sequence).

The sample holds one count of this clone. The CDR3 reads CASSVAPTGGFEETQYF. The CDR3 coding sequence is TGCGCCAGCAGCGTGGCCCCGACAGGAGGTTTCGAAGAGACCCAGTACTTC. The chain combines TRBV5-1 with TRBJ2-5, with a tentative D call TRBD1 (6 bases). There are 17 residues in the CDR3. From germline, CDR1 is SGHRS and CDR2 YFSETQ. V was pared by 4 bases and J by 3 bases, with 22 bases between.

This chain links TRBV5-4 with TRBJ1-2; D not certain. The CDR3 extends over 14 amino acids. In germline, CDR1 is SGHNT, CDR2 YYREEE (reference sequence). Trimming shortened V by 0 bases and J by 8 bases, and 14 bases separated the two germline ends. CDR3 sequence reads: CASSLAQRTDGYTF. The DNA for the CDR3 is TGTGCCAGCAGCTTGGCCCAGCGGACGGACGGCTACACCTTC.

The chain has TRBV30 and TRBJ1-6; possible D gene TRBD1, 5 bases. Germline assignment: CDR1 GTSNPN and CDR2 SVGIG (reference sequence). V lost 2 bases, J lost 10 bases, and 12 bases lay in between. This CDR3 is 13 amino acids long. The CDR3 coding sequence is TGTGCCTGGAGTAATTATGGGGGGTCACCCCTCCACTTT. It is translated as CAWSNYGGSPLHF.